These T cell receptor beta chains were read from a single sample in a study of blood T cell repertoires in COVID-19. The method was immunoSEQ multiplex PCR; TCRdb's version includes in-frame clones alone and lacks a portion of them. Of a few hundred thousand clones detected, 85% to 90% appear once; the ten largest clones hold about 4.1%. Sample: peripheral blood. The source of these receptors is a man aged 45 to 65 with acute or convalescent COVID-19. CDR3s include the opening cysteine and the closing phenylalanine or tryptophan. Fields, in order: CDR3 DNA, CDR3 protein, clone size, J gene, D gene, V gene. D genes are given only for firm matches. Some rows have no size entry. The others give once, few or many, or a class for an expanded clone.

DNA: TGTGCCAGCTCACCGGCGGGACAGGTCGTTTCCTACGGGCAGTACTTC; CDR3: CASSPAGQVVSYGQYF; size: .; J: TRBJ2-7; D: TRBD1; V: TRBV18
DNA: TGTGCCAGCAGCAAACCTATGACAGGGAACACTGAAGCTTTCTTT; CDR3: CASSKPMTGNTEAFF; size: .; J: TRBJ1-1; D: .; V: TRBV6-5
DNA: TGTGCCAGCTCACCGACAGGGGACCAGCCCCAGCATTTT; CDR3: CASSPTGDQPQHF; size: .; J: TRBJ1-5; D: TRBD1; V: TRBV18
DNA: TGCAGCGCCGGGCAGGGGACGTCTGGAAACACCATATATTTT; CDR3: CSAGQGTSGNTIYF; size: .; J: TRBJ1-3; D: .; V: TRBV29-1
DNA: TGTGCCAGCTCTCCCGCTACAGGGGGTAGACAGCCCCAGCATTTT; CDR3: CASSPATGGRQPQHF; size: .; J: TRBJ1-5; D: TRBD1; V: TRBV18
DNA: TGTGCCAGCAGCTCAACCGGGACAGGGGCCTACGAGCAGTACTTC; CDR3: CASSSTGTGAYEQYF; size: .; J: TRBJ2-7; D: TRBD1; V: TRBV13
DNA: TGTGCCAGCAGCGAGCACGGGGGGCCGAACACTGAAGCTTTCTTT; CDR3: CASSEHGGPNTEAFF; size: .; J: TRBJ1-1; D: .; V: TRBV9
DNA: TGTGCCAGCAGCGATGGGGGCGCGAGGTATGGCTACACCTTC; CDR3: CASSDGGARYGYTF; size: .; J: TRBJ1-2; D: .; V: TRBV9
DNA: TGTGCCAGCAGCCCCCTAGTGGAGGACAACACTGAAGCTTTCTTT; CDR3: CASSPLVEDNTEAFF; size: .; J: TRBJ1-1; D: .; V: TRBV7-8
DNA: TGTGCCAGCAGCCAACAGGGGTACGAGCAGTACTTC; CDR3: CASSQQGYEQYF; size: .; J: TRBJ2-7; D: TRBD1; V: TRBV7-2
DNA: TGTGCCAGTAGTCCCGCGGGGAGCAATCAGCCCCAGCATTTT; CDR3: CASSPAGSNQPQHF; size: once; J: TRBJ1-5; D: .; V: TRBV19
DNA: TGTGCCAGCAGTTATACGGACAGGGATCAGCCCCAGCATTTT; CDR3: CASSYTDRDQPQHF; size: .; J: TRBJ1-5; D: TRBD1; V: TRBV6-2/TRBV6-3
DNA: TGTGCCAGCAGCCGGTCTGACTATGGCTACACCTTC; CDR3: CASSRSDYGYTF; size: .; J: TRBJ1-2; D: .; V: TRBV7-9
DNA: TGTGCCAGCAGCTTTCAAGAGTACAATGAGCAGTTCTTC; CDR3: CASSFQEYNEQFF; size: .; J: TRBJ2-1; D: .; V: TRBV7-9
DNA: TGTGCCAGTAGTCTGGGACAGGGGCAAGAGACCCAGTACTTC; CDR3: CASSLGQGQETQYF; size: .; J: TRBJ2-5; D: TRBD1; V: TRBV19
DNA: TGTGCCAGCAGTCCCTCCCCAGTTCGCTATGGCTACACCTTC; CDR3: CASSPSPVRYGYTF; size: once; J: TRBJ1-2; D: .; V: TRBV25-1
DNA: TGTGCCAGCAGCCAAAGGGGTGGCCAGGGGCTACGAGCTAACTATGGCTACACCTTC; CDR3: CASSQRGGQGLRANYGYTF; size: .; J: TRBJ1-2; D: .; V: TRBV4-2
DNA: TGTGCCAGCAGCCCACCCGGGGCGGGGGACGGTGAGCAGTACTTC; CDR3: CASSPPGAGDGEQYF; size: once; J: TRBJ2-7; D: TRBD2; V: TRBV11-2
DNA: TGTGCCAGCGGGGAGAGATGGCAGTCAAAGAACACCGGGGAGCTGTTTTTT; CDR3: CASGERWQSKNTGELFF; size: .; J: TRBJ2-2; D: .; V: TRBV13
DNA: TGTGCCAGCACCCCGGGACAGGGGTGGGCAAAGCAGTACTTC; CDR3: CASTPGQGWAKQYF; size: .; J: TRBJ2-7; D: TRBD1; V: TRBV2
DNA: TGTGCCAGCAGCCTTTCCGGGACTAGGGTCGACAATGAGCAGTTCTTC; CDR3: CASSLSGTRVDNEQFF; size: .; J: TRBJ2-1; D: TRBD2; V: TRBV3-1/TRBV3-2
DNA: TGTGCCAGTAGTACCCGTAACAGGGGTCTAGGCTACACCTTC; CDR3: CASSTRNRGLGYTF; size: .; J: TRBJ1-2; D: TRBD1; V: TRBV19
DNA: TGTGCCAGCAGCTTGGGGACTAGCCGCACCGGGGAGCTGTTTTTT; CDR3: CASSLGTSRTGELFF; size: .; J: TRBJ2-2; D: TRBD2; V: TRBV7-7
DNA: TGTGCCAGTAGTATACCGGACAGGGGACCGTTTAAGCCCCAGCATTTT; CDR3: CASSIPDRGPFKPQHF; size: .; J: TRBJ1-5; D: TRBD1; V: TRBV19
DNA: TGTGCCAGCAGCCTCGGGATTAGCCCCTCCGAGCAGTACTTC; CDR3: CASSLGISPSEQYF; size: .; J: TRBJ2-7; D: .; V: TRBV5-8
DNA: TGTGCCAGCAGTCAGGGGGGCAGGGGGCTATCCTACGAGCAGTACTTC; CDR3: CASSQGGRGLSYEQYF; size: .; J: TRBJ2-7; D: TRBD1; V: TRBV6-6
DNA: TGCAGCGTCTTTCATCTACCCATCTCAAGCTCCTACAATGAGCAGTTCTTC; CDR3: CSVFHLPISSSYNEQFF; size: .; J: TRBJ2-1; D: .; V: TRBV29-1
DNA: TGTGCCAGCAGTTTAAGCACTAGCGGGGGGGCCTGGGAGACCCAGTACTTC; CDR3: CASSLSTSGGAWETQYF; size: .; J: TRBJ2-5; D: TRBD2; V: TRBV27
DNA: TGTGCCAGCAGTGTAGGACAGGAGGACGGCTACACCTTC; CDR3: CASSVGQEDGYTF; size: .; J: TRBJ1-2; D: TRBD1; V: TRBV2
DNA: TGTGCCGGTCACAGGGGGCCTGAGGGTTCACCCCTCCACTTT; CDR3: CAGHRGPEGSPLHF; size: .; J: TRBJ1-6; D: TRBD1; V: TRBV5-5
DNA: TGTGCCAGCACCGTATATAGCAATCAGCCCCAGCATTTT; CDR3: CASTVYSNQPQHF; size: .; J: TRBJ1-5; D: .; V: TRBV2
DNA: TGTGCCAGCAGCCAAGGGGCAGCGGGGAACAGAGATGAGCAGTTCTTC; CDR3: CASSQGAAGNRDEQFF; size: .; J: TRBJ2-1; D: TRBD2; V: TRBV4-2
DNA: TGTGCCAGCAGTCGCAACATAGGCGGGGCAGATACGCAGTATTTT; CDR3: CASSRNIGGADTQYF; size: .; J: TRBJ2-3; D: .; V: TRBV14
DNA: TGTGCCAGTAGTCCCGGGACAGCAACTACTGAAGCTTTCTTT; CDR3: CASSPGTATTEAFF; size: .; J: TRBJ1-1; D: TRBD1; V: TRBV19
DNA: TGTGCCAGTAGTATCGGGACTAGCGGGGGCAATGAGCAGTTCTTC; CDR3: CASSIGTSGGNEQFF; size: .; J: TRBJ2-1; D: TRBD2; V: TRBV19
DNA: TGTGCCAGCAGCTCCCGAAGACAGGGGTCCTTCAATGAGCAGTTCTTC; CDR3: CASSSRRQGSFNEQFF; size: .; J: TRBJ2-1; D: TRBD1; V: TRBV6-2/TRBV6-3
DNA: TGTGCCAGCAGTTCAACAGGGGGCAGCAATCAGCCCCAGCATTTT; CDR3: CASSSTGGSNQPQHF; size: once; J: TRBJ1-5; D: TRBD1; V: TRBV6-5
DNA: TGTGCCAGCAGCCCCGCAGGTGGGGAGACCCAGTACTTC; CDR3: CASSPAGGETQYF; size: .; J: TRBJ2-5; D: .; V: TRBV7-3
DNA: TGTGCCAGCAGCCCGTTAGGACAGGACTACGCTGAAGCTTTCTTT; CDR3: CASSPLGQDYAEAFF; size: .; J: TRBJ1-1; D: TRBD1; V: TRBV7-8
DNA: TGTGCCAGCAGTGTTTCTGGGGGACAGGGGGGCTACACCTTC; CDR3: CASSVSGGQGGYTF; size: .; J: TRBJ1-2; D: TRBD1; V: TRBV25-1
DNA: TGTGCCAGCATGGACAGGGGCTTTGGAAACACCATATATTTT; CDR3: CASMDRGFGNTIYF; size: .; J: TRBJ1-3; D: TRBD1; V: TRBV6-6
DNA: TGCGCCAGCAGCTTGACACCAGTTAACACCGGGGAGCTGTTTTTT; CDR3: CASSLTPVNTGELFF; size: .; J: TRBJ2-2; D: .; V: TRBV5-1